The clone carrying this T cell receptor (beta chain) came up once. Its antigen is not known. Germline CDR1 is SGHVS and CDR2 is FNYEAQ. Trimming took 2 bases from V and 4 from J; bases not matched to a gene: 6. The CDR3 is made up of 15 amino acids. This specimen comes from a study of PD-1 blockade in classical Hodgkin lymphoma. Whole-study results and caveats: Reported findings placed baseline TCR diversity lower in newly diagnosed patients (compared with healthy donors).

Only in-frame clones appear in the TCRdb table, and some are missing; sequencing was by immunoSEQ multiplex PCR. The sample carries about 14,000 clones, roughly 78% recorded once. Every patient was affected by relapse after autologous stem cell transplantation, while exposure to brentuximab vedotin was not uniform. Sequenced here: peripheral blood mononuclear cells (PBMCs), sampled before the second cycle of nivolumab. The sequence came from a human donor with classical Hodgkin lymphoma. The chain links TRBV7-6 to TRBJ2-5; TRBD1 matches at 8 bases. The CDR3: CASSLLQGGRETQYF. CDR3 bases: TGTGCCAGCAGCTTATTACAGGGGGGACGAGAGACCCAGTACTTC.